The 9 T cell receptor beta chains reported below all come from one sample, sequenced in a study of T cells in localized non-small cell lung cancer (dated by TCRdb to between 2020 and 2021). Libraries were made using the immunoSEQ multiplex PCR assay. TCRdb holds this immuneACCESS table with in-frame rearrangements only. Some clones are missing; in checked studies, unresolved V genes explain under half, and the rest has no known cause. The sample includes 2,000 to 3,000 clones, with approximately 24% observed a single time. In total, the top ten clones hold approximately 19% of the sample. The sequences come from normal lung tissue next to the tumor, collected before any cancer treatment. Receptors were obtained from a female donor with stage II lung adenocarcinoma.

The V call is TRBV5-1, the J call TRBJ1-3, with no clear D. Trimming left V 0 bases short and J 0 bases short, with 19 bases between. The CDR3 extends over 19 amino acids. Germline V lookup: CDR1 SGHRS, CDR2 YFSETQ. The CDR3: CASSLGSAKTSPSGNTIYF. DNA for the CDR3: TGCGCCAGCAGCTTGGGTTCAGCGAAAACTTCTCCCTCTGGAAACACCATATATTTT.

Within the sample, this clone is medium-sized. The V gene is TRBV6-8, the J gene TRBJ1-1, with D maybe TRBD1 (5 bases). V was shortened by 5 bases and J by 3 bases, with 13 bases between the two germline ends. The CDR3 contains 14 residues. Germline values: CDR1 MNHGY, CDR2 SAAAGT. DNA of the CDR3: TGTGCCAGCAGTGAGTGGGGGGAGGACACTGAAGCTTTCTTT. This translates into CASSEWGEDTEAFF.

The V call is TRBV6-8, the J call TRBJ2-1, with D unclear. The CDR3 has 15 amino acids. CDR1 and CDR2 (germline): MNHGY, SAAAGT. V was trimmed by 0 bases and J by 9 bases, leaving 15 bases between them. The CDR3 nucleotides read TGTGCCAGCAGTTACTCTCCTGAAGGGCCGGGTGAGCAGTTCTTC. As protein: CASSYSPEGPGEQFF.

The J gene is TRBJ1-1, the V gene TRBV5-1, with 8 nucleotides matching TRBD1. The V segment lost 4 bases and the J segment 9 bases; nucleotides outside the gene matches: 23. Per germline, CDR1 SGHRS and CDR2 YFSETQ. The CDR3 covers 18 residues. As DNA, the CDR3 is TGCGCCAGCAGCAACTTGGGTTTGTATACAGGGGGTAGCCCGCAAGCTTTCTTT. As protein: CASSNLGLYTGGSPQAFF. The variable domain in full, completed from reference TRBV5-1 and TRBJ1-1, reads KAGVTQTPRYLIKTRGQQVTLSCSPISGHRSVSWYQQTPGQGLQFLFEYFSETQRNKGNFPGRFSGRQFSNSRSEMNVSTLELGDSALYLCASSNLGLYTGGSPQAFFGQGTRLTVV.

The gene calls are TRBV5-1 and TRBJ2-6; D ambiguous. The CDR3 is 18 residues long. The V end was cut by 0 bases, the J end by 0 bases, with 13 bases between. Germline loops: CDR1 SGHRS, CDR2 YFSETQ. The CDR3 loop is CASSLGGSLSSGANVLTF. CDR3 nucleotides: TGCGCCAGCAGCTTGGGAGGTTCCCTCAGCTCTGGGGCCAACGTCCTGACTTTC.

This clone appeared once. The chain couples TRBV25-1 to TRBJ2-7; possibly TRBD1 for D (6 bases). CDR1 and CDR2 from the germline V gene are MGHDK and SYGVNS. This CDR3 spans 14 amino acids. The V end lost 7 bases, the J end lost 5 bases, and 18 bases lay between the germline ends. The CDR3 DNA reads TGTGCCAGCACCGGGCCGGGGACAACAAACGAGCAGTACTTC. Protein sequence: CASTGPGTTNEQYF.

There are a few counts of this clone. The rearrangement uses TRBV7-2 and TRBJ1-1, with a possible D match to TRBD1 (6 bases). The germline V gene encodes CDR1 SGHTA and CDR2 FQGNSA. This CDR3 is built from 15 residues. V lost 5 bases and J lost 4, with 17 bases in between. CDR3 in amino acids: CASSVQGSSITEAFF. The DNA for the CDR3 is TGTGCCAGCAGCGTCCAGGGGTCCTCAATCACTGAAGCTTTCTTT.

Only a few counts were recorded for this clone. The chain uses TRBV19 and TRBJ2-1; the D gene is possibly TRBD2 (6 bases). Germline V gives CDR1 LNHDA, CDR2 SQIVND (reference sequence). V was shortened by 3 bases and J by 5 bases, with 8 bases between the two germline ends. The CDR3 is 13 residues long. In DNA, the CDR3 is TGTGCCAGTAGTATGCGGGGTAACAATGAGCAGTTCTTC. Protein sequence: CASSMRGNNEQFF.

Notes on this clone: The junction departs from the called germline gene at one end, perhaps through a read error. This chain joins TRBV19 and TRBJ1-4; a possible D gene is TRBD1 (5 bases). From germline, CDR1 is LNHDA and CDR2 SQIVND (reference sequence). The CDR3 has 15 amino acids. The CDR3 loop reads CVSSIDSGRGEKLFF. The CDR3 DNA reads TGTGTCAGTAGTATAGACTCGGGGCGGGGTGAAAAACTGTTTTTT.